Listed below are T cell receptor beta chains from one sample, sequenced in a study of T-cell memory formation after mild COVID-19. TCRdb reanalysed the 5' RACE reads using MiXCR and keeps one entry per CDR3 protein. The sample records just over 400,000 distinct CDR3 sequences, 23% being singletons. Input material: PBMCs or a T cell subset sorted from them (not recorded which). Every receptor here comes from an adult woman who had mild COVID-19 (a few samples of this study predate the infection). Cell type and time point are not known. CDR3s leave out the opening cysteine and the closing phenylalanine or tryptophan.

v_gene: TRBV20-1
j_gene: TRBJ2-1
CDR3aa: SARDPTQLAGGYNEQF

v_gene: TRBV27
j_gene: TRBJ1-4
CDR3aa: ASSFRAGGRYLSPTNEKLF

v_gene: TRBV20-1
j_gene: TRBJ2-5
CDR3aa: SARPTGLETQY

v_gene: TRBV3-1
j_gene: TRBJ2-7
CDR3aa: ASSHGTSYEQY

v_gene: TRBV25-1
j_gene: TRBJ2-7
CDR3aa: ASSGSLGGLN

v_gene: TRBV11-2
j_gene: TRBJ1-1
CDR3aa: ASSLLTGSRTEAF

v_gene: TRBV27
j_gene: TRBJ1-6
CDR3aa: ASSPRTGVYNSPLH

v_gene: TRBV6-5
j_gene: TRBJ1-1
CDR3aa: ASRTGGGTEAF

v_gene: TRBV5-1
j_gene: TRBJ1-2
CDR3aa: ASSLLQGANGYT

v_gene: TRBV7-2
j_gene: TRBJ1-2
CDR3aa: ASSLGSGLNYGYT

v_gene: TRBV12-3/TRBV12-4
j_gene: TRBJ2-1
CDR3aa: ASSFQSNSYNEQF

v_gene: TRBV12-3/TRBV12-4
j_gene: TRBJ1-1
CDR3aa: ASSLGIPRGTEAF

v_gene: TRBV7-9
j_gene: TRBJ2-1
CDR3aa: ASSTTGKSYNEQF

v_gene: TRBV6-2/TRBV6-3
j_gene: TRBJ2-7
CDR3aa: ASSPSPGTAYEQY

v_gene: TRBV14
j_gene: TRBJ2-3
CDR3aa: ASSWVPTGDTQY

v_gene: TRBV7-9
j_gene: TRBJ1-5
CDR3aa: ASSRQGWNQPQH

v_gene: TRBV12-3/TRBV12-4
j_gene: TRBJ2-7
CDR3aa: ASSLGDGRYEQY

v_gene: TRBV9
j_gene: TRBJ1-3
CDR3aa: ASSPFRALSGNTIY

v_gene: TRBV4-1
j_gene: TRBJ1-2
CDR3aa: ASSLADSNYGYT

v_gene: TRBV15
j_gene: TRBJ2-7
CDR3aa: ATSAEGGERY

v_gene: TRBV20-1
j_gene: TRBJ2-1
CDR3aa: SARTLAAHNEQF

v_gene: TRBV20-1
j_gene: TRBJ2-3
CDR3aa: SARSAGRQY

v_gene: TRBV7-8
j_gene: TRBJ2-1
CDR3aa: ASSSLAGVYNEQF

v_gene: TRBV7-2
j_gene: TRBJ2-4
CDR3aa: ASSRSLGTGYIKNIQY

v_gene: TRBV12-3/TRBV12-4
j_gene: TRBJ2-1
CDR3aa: ASSPGTGGDGHNEQF

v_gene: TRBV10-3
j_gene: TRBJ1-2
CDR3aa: AIRPGGPNGYT

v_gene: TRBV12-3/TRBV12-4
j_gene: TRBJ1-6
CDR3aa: ASSFGMGAPLH

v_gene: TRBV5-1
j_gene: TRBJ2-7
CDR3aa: ASSPQGQTYEQY

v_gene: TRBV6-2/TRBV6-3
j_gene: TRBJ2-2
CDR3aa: ASSPFNTGELF

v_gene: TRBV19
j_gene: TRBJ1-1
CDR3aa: ASSIAGANTEAF

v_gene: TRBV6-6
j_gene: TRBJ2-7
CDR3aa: ASSLGLAGAHGEQY

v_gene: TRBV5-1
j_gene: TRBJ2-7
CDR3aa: ASSFREVLELPSAYEQY

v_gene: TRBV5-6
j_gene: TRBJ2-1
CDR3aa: ASSFGQRGTEQF

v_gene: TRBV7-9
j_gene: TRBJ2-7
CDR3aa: ASSTRQAYEQY

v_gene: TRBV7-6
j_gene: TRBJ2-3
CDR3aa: ASSKPTSGALTDTQY

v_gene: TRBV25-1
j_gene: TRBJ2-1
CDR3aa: ASSQSDFYNEQF

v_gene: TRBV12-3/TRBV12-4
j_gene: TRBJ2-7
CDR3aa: ASSYTPYEQY

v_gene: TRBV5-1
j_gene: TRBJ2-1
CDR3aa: ASSLGGGSSYNEQF

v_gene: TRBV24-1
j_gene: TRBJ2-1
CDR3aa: ATSDSFPGEPF

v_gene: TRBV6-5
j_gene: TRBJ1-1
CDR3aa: ASHVRMNTEAF

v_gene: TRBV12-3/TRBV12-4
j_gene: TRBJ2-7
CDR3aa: ASSVRDSPAAEQY

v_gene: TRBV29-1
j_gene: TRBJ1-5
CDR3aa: SVGGQNNQPQH

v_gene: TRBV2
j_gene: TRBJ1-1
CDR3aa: ASMRTVSEAEAF

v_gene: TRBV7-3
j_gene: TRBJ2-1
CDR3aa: ASSLESDPYNEQF

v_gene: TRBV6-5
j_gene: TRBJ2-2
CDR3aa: ASRDLAGPSNTGELF

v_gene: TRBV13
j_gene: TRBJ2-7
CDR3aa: ASSHTAYEQY

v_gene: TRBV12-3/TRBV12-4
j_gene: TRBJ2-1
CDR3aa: ASRQQGAGSGEQF

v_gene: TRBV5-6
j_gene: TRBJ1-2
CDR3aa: ASSYVTSWTKGGYT

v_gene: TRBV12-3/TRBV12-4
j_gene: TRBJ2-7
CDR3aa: ASKRDRRTYEQY

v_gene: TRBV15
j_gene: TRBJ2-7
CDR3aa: ATSSTAGYEQY

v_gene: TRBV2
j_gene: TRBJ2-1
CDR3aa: ASSERLAGGPANEQF

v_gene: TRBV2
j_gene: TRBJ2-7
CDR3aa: ASNGGVAYEQY

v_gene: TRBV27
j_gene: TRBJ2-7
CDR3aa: ASSSSTSGRSEQY

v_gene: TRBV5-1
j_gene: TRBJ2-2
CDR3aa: ASSLEASGTTGELF

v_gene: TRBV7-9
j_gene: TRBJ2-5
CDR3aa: ASSGRTSGSRQETQY

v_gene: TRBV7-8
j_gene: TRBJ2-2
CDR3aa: ASSLPTGQKLGELF

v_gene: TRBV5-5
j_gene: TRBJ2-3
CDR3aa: ASSTGTGTDTQY